The 28 T cell receptor beta chains given below trace back to one sample, sequenced in a study of cytomegalovirus exposure and HLA in healthy donors. The PCR employed 60 Vbeta primers together with 13 Jbeta primers. This table comes from immunoSEQ multiplex PCR, and its TCRdb copy is limited to in-frame clones, with some not included. The sample yields over 100,000 clones, under 85% seen once. The sequencing sample was made of PBMCs. These receptors originate from a man younger than 40 in good health and CMV-seropositive.

The V call is TRBV29-1, the J call TRBJ2-7, with D possibly matching TRBD1 (7 bases). Between the trimmed V and J ends, which lost 3 bases and 6 bases, there was a span of 15 bases. The germline V gene encodes CDR1 SQVTM and CDR2 ANQGSEA. The CDR3 runs 13 residues. CDR3 region: CSVESQGEVEQYF. The DNA of the CDR3 is TGCAGCGTTGAGTCGCAGGGGGAGGTCGAGCAGTACTTC.

The rearrangement uses TRBV4-2 and TRBJ2-5; 10 nucleotides match TRBD2. This CDR3 spans 17 amino acids. V trimming: 1 base; J trimming: 5 bases; junction bases outside the gene matches: 10. Germline V gene sequence: CDR1 LGHNA, CDR2 YNFKEQ. The CDR3 region is CASSQVADLAGGETQYF. Written as DNA, the CDR3 is TGTGCCAGCAGCCAAGTCGCGGATTTAGCGGGGGGCGAGACCCAGTACTTC.

The J gene is TRBJ2-2, the V gene TRBV27; D unclear. From germline, CDR1 is MNHEY and CDR2 SMNVEV (reference sequence). CDR3 size: 14 residues. V lost 3 bases and J 1 base, leaving 6 bases between the germline ends. DNA of the CDR3: TGTGCCAGCAGTTTGCAGGAGAACACCGGGGAGCTGTTTTTT. Encoded protein: CASSLQENTGELFF.

This rearrangement joins TRBV6-1 to TRBJ2-5; 7 bases fit TRBD2. The J segment lost 4 bases and the V segment lost 4 bases, leaving 3 bases of the junction unmatched. Germline CDR1 is MNHNS and CDR2 is SASEGT. This CDR3 is built from 13 residues. The CDR3, as DNA: TGTGCCAGCAGTGGGGAGCGGGGAGAGACCCAGTACTTC. Its translation: CASSGERGETQYF.

This chain uses TRBV5-1 with TRBJ2-3; 8 bases line up with TRBD2. V shed 0 bases and J 4 bases; nucleotides not matched to a gene: 1. This CDR3 region has 14 residues. The germline V gene encodes CDR1 SGHRS and CDR2 YFSETQ. The CDR3 DNA sequence: TGCGCCAGCAGCTTGGAGACTAGCGCAGATACGCAGTATTTT. Protein product: CASSLETSADTQYF.

Details on this clone: One junction end does not reproduce the germline sequence, and a read error may be involved. The chain carries TRBV2 and TRBJ1-2, with 8 bases that match TRBD1. This CDR3 contains 14 residues. CDR1 SNHLY and CDR2 FYNNEI come from the germline V gene. As DNA, the CDR3 is TGTGCCAGCATTAAGGGTACAGGGGGGTATGGCTACCCCTTC. This sequence encodes CASIKGTGGYGYPF.

This chain uses TRBV7-2 with TRBJ2-2; 8 bases match TRBD2. CDR1 is SGHTA, CDR2 FQGNSA, per germline. Unmatched junction bases numbered 8, after V lost 2 bases and J lost 3 bases. The CDR3 loop spans 17 amino acids. The CDR3 DNA follows: TGTGCCAGCAGCTTATATTACGGGGGGGCCGACACCGGGGAGCTGTTTTTT. Translating gives CASSLYYGGADTGELFF. The full variable domain, its missing parts supplied by reference TRBV7-2 and TRBJ2-2, is GAGVSQSPSNKVTEKGKDVELRCDPISGHTALYWYRQSLGQGLEFLIYFQGNSAPDKSGLPSDRFSAERTGGSVSTLTIQRTQQEDSAVYLCASSLYYGGADTGELFFGEGSRLTVL.

The V and J genes are TRBV11-2 and TRBJ1-2; D possibly corresponds to TRBD1 (5 bases). Per germline, CDR1 SGHAT and CDR2 FQNNGV. The length of the CDR3 is 15 residues. V was pared by 5 bases and J by 1 base, with 14 bases between. For the CDR3, the DNA is TGTGCCAGCAGCGCCGGGGGGGTGGGTAACTATGGCTACACCTTC. This translates into CASSAGGVGNYGYTF. Together with reference TRBV11-2 and TRBJ1-2, the CDR3 gives the full variable domain: EAGVAQSPRYKIIEKRQSVAFWCNPISGHATLYWYQQILGQGPKLLIQFQNNGVVDDSQLPKDRFSAERLKGVDSTLKIQPAKLEDSAVYLCASSAGGVGNYGYTFGSGTRLTVV.

The gene calls are TRBV5-5 and TRBJ1-3, with 8 bases lining up with TRBD1. Germline values: CDR1 SGHKS, CDR2 YYEKEE (reference sequence). The J segment lost 0 bases and the V segment lost 4 bases, leaving 3 bases of the junction unmatched. The CDR3 runs 15 residues. The CDR3 is CASSETGDSGNTIYF. Written as DNA, the CDR3 is TGTGCCAGCAGCGAGACAGGGGACTCTGGAAACACCATATATTTT.

The rearrangement uses TRBV7-2 and TRBJ1-5, with D possibly being TRBD1 (6 bases). V lost 2 bases, J lost 5 bases, and 13 bases lay in between. CDR1 and CDR2 from the germline V gene are SGHTA and FQGNSA. This CDR3 has 15 amino acids. The CDR3 loop reads CASSLMGASYQPQHF. Written as DNA, the CDR3 is TGTGCCAGCAGCTTAATGGGGGCGAGTTATCAGCCCCAGCATTTT.

V gene TRBV7-2 combines with J gene TRBJ2-7; D may be TRBD2 (6 bases). Per germline, CDR1 SGHTA and CDR2 FQGNSA. There are 14 residues in the CDR3. The V gene lost 5 bases and the J gene lost 2 bases, with 13 bases spanning the gap. DNA for the CDR3: TGTGCCAGCAGCCAGCCGGGACTGACCTACGAGCAGTACTTC. This encodes CASSQPGLTYEQYF.

The chain combines TRBV9 with TRBJ2-3, with no clear D. V was trimmed by 0 bases and J by 2 bases, leaving 13 bases between them. The CDR3 has 16 amino acids. Germline V CDR1 and CDR2: SGDLS, YYNGEE. The CDR3 DNA sequence: TGTGCCAGCAGCGTAGATGTCAGTTCCTCCACAGATACGCAGTATTTT. It specifies CASSVDVSSSTDTQYF.

V and J are TRBV20-1 and TRBJ1-2; 9 bases are shared with TRBD1. The CDR3 length is 11 residues. CDR1 is DFQATT and CDR2 is SNEGSKA in the germline V gene (reference sequence). Trimming took 5 bases from V and 10 from J; bases not matched to a gene: 5. DNA for the CDR3: TGCAGTGCTTCCGACAGGGGGGACTACACCTTC. Translation gives CSASDRGDYTF.

This clone was observed once. The chain has TRBV5-1 and TRBJ1-2; 8 nucleotides align to TRBD1. The CDR3 spans 13 residues. Trimming removed 2 bases from V and 7 bases from J; junction bases left unmatched: 4. Germline values: CDR1 SGHRS, CDR2 YFSETQ. The CDR3 region has the DNA TGCGCCAGCAGCTTAACAGGGGGTAGTGGCTACACCTTC. Encoded protein: CASSLTGGSGYTF.

The chain employs TRBV9 and TRBJ2-3, with D maybe TRBD2 (7 bases). Between the trimmed V and J ends, which lost 7 bases and 3 bases, there was a span of 15 bases. CDR1 and CDR2 (germline): SGDLS, YYNGEE. This CDR3 is built from 14 residues. CDR3 nucleotides: TGTGCCAGCGGGGGGGGCCCGCCGACAGATACGCAGTATTTT. The encoded protein is CASGGGPPTDTQYF.

J is TRBJ2-7 and V is TRBV7-9; D remains unclear. Trimming removed 2 bases at V and 5 bases at J, with 10 bases between. The CDR3 contains 13 residues. Germline V gene lookup returns CDR1 SEHNR and CDR2 FQNEAQ (reference sequence). The CDR3 reads CASSLPLRNEQYF. CDR3 DNA: TGTGCCAGCAGCTTACCACTTAGAAACGAGCAGTACTTC. Drawing the rest from reference TRBV7-9 and TRBJ2-7, the complete variable domain is DTGVSQNPRHKITKRGQNVTFRCDPISEHNRLYWYRQTLGQGPEFLTYFQNEAQLEKSRLLSDRFSAERPKGSFSTLEIQRTEQGDSAMYLCASSLPLRNEQYFGPGTRLTVT.

The chain joins TRBV5-1 to TRBJ2-3; D gene unclear. The V gene lost 0 bases and the J gene lost 1 base, with 12 bases spanning the gap. The CDR3 length is 16 residues. In germline, CDR1 is SGHRS, CDR2 YFSETQ. This chain's CDR3 is CASSLDMSQGTDTQYF. In DNA, the CDR3 is TGCGCCAGCAGCTTGGACATGTCACAAGGCACAGATACGCAGTATTTT.

The count of this clone is one. The chain is built from TRBV29-1 and TRBJ1-2; 7 bases are shared with TRBD1. V shed 3 bases, J shed 4 bases, and the junction held 8 bases outside the gene matches. CDR3 length: 14 amino acids. The germline V gene has CDR1 SQVTM and CDR2 ANQGSEA. The DNA of the CDR3 is TGCAGCGTTGATGGGGACAGCCGCTCCTATGGCTACACCTTC. Amino acids: CSVDGDSRSYGYTF. Full variable domain (outside the CDR3, taken from reference TRBV29-1 and TRBJ1-2): SAVISQKPSRDICQRGTSLTIQCQVDSQVTMMFWYRQQPGQSLTLIATANQGSEATYESGFVIDKFPISRPNLTFSTLTVSNMSPEDSSIYLCSVDGDSRSYGYTFGSGTRLTVV.

With respect to this clone: The same CDR3 also results from other DNA sequences found in this sample. The chain combines TRBV5-1 with TRBJ2-1; 10 nucleotides match TRBD2. The germline gives CDR1 SGHRS, CDR2 YFSETQ. The CDR3 extends over 15 amino acids. V shed 3 bases and J 10 bases; nucleotides not matched to a gene: 10. The DNA for the CDR3 is TGCGCCAGCAGCTCAGCGGGGGGGCCCGGCTACGAGCAGTTCTTC. Protein: CASSSAGGPGYEQFF.

This chain connects TRBV6-5 to TRBJ1-3, with 7 bases aligning to TRBD1. Germline CDR1 is MNHEY and CDR2 is SVGAGI. V shed 3 bases, J shed 4 bases, and the junction held 9 bases outside the gene matches. The CDR3 runs 16 residues. CDR3 amino acids: CASSYDSGTAGNTIYF. The CDR3 nucleotides are TGTGCCAGCAGTTATGACTCGGGGACAGCCGGAAACACCATATATTTT.

The CDR3: CASSEGAVQPQHF. The CDR3 bases are TGTGCCAGCAGCGAGGGGGCCGTTCAGCCCCAGCATTTT. The chain links TRBV5-4 to TRBJ1-5; 7 bases map to TRBD1. Germline lookup yields CDR1 SGHNT and CDR2 YYREEE (reference sequence). The CDR3 totals 13 residues. V dropped 4 bases and J dropped 6; count of bases not matched to a gene: 4.

The chain links TRBV9 to TRBJ1-3; D is uncertain. CDR1 and CDR2 (germline): SGDLS, YYNGEE. There are 16 residues in the CDR3. Trimming left V 3 bases short and J 0 bases short, with 13 bases between. CDR3 bases: TGTGCCAGCAGCGCCCGTGGAGACTTCTCTGGAAACACCATATATTTT. This encodes CASSARGDFSGNTIYF.

In its sample, this clone was seen many times. The chain is built from TRBV18 and TRBJ1-3, with D unclear. CDR1 is KGHSH and CDR2 is LQKENI in the germline V gene. Trimming pared 1 base from V and 3 bases from J, leaving 13 bases between. The CDR3 has 16 amino acids. CDR3 amino acids: CASSPLAPGGGNTIYF. The CDR3 nucleotides are TGTGCCAGCTCACCACTAGCCCCCGGTGGTGGAAACACCATATATTTT. The entire variable domain, with the rest obtained from reference TRBV18 and TRBJ1-3, is as follows: NAGVMQNPRHLVRRRGQEARLRCSPMKGHSHVYWYRQLPEEGLKFMVYLQKENIIDESGMPKERFSAEFPKEGPSILRIQQVVRGDSAAYFCASSPLAPGGGNTIYFGEGSWLTVV.

CDR3 bases: TGTGCCAGTAGTATAGACAGATACTATGGCTACACCTTC. Its translation: CASSIDRYYGYTF. The chain links TRBV19 to TRBJ1-2; D unclear. CDR3 length equals 13 residues. V lost 0 bases to trimming and J lost 3 bases, with 5 bases between them. The V gene's germline CDR1 is LNHDA and CDR2 SQIVND (reference sequence).

This rearrangement joins TRBV4-1 to TRBJ1-5; 8 bases map to TRBD1. Germline V gene sequence: CDR1 MGHRA, CDR2 YSYEKL. This CDR3 has 21 amino acids. Losses at the gene ends were 0 bases for V and 6 bases for J; bases not matched to a gene: 22. The CDR3 DNA follows: TGCGCCAGCAGCCAAGACCCAGGGGGCATCCTTACCCCCCGCCTAGGTCAGCCCCAGCATTTT. This translates into CASSQDPGGILTPRLGQPQHF.

CDR3 in amino acids: CASRETGRYSGNTIYF. As DNA, the CDR3 is TGTGCCAGCAGAGAGACAGGACGTTACTCTGGAAACACCATATATTTT. J is TRBJ1-3 and V is TRBV28, with D possibly matching TRBD1 (6 bases). Trimming shortened V by 6 bases and J by 0 bases, and 15 bases separated the two germline ends. The CDR3 is made up of 16 amino acids. The germline V gene encodes CDR1 MDHEN and CDR2 SYDVKM.

The chain employs TRBV2 and TRBJ2-7; D gene unclear. V was clipped by 5 bases and J by 2 bases, with 7 bases between them. The CDR3 contains 12 residues. Germline values: CDR1 SNHLY, CDR2 FYNNEI. In nucleotides, the CDR3 is TGTGCCAGCAGTCTAGACCCCTACGAGCAGTACTTC. Its protein is CASSLDPYEQYF. Filled out from reference TRBV2 and TRBJ2-7, the complete variable domain reads EPEVTQTPSHQVTQMGQEVILRCVPISNHLYFYWYRQILGQKVEFLVSFYNNEISEKSEIFDDQFSVERPDGSNFTLKIRSTKLEDSAMYFCASSLDPYEQYFGPGTRLTVT.

The chain carries TRBV6-6 and TRBJ2-7, with D perhaps TRBD2 (5 bases). Trimming cost V 2 bases and J 2 bases, with 7 bases left between them. The CDR3 runs to 13 residues. CDR1 is MNHNY, CDR2 SVGAGI, per germline (reference sequence). The CDR3 nucleotides are TGTGCCAGCAGTTACAACGGGGCCTACGAGCAGTACTTC. This sequence encodes CASSYNGAYEQYF.